This TCR beta chain was obtained from a study of T cell responses to AZD1222 COVID-19 vaccine. Study-level results: Spike-specific TCR repertoires showed rising breadth and depth after two AZD1222 doses.

Details on this clone: Its antigen remains unknown.

The CDR3 is made up of 13 amino acids. With 2 bases removed from V and 10 bases from J, the gap between germline ends came to 13 bases. Germline-derived CDR1 and CDR2 are MNHEY and SVGAGI. TCRdb's table, derived via immunoSEQ multiplex PCR, lists solely in-frame clones and lacks some. The profile shows tens of thousands of clones, approximately 90% of them singletons. This TCR was sampled from an adult in good health. The sequencing used peripheral blood, collected on day 0 of MenACWY control vaccination. This chain uses TRBV6-5 with TRBJ2-3; D is possibly TRBD2 (6 bases). The CDR3 DNA reads TGTGCCAGCAGTTACGAAGGCGGAGGGGCGCAGTATTTT. It is translated as CASSYEGGGAQYF.